The 28 T cell receptor beta chains below were found in one sample sequenced in a study of blood T cells in healthy people across ages. Next came a second PCR, run for roughly 7 to 12 cycles, which used a sample-barcoded 5' primer along with a J-beta primer mix. MiXCR, applied by TCRdb to the 5' RACE reads, yields one record per CDR3 protein. The sample carries roughly 830,000 distinct CDR3 sequences, approximately 65% recorded once. Sequenced input: blood. These receptors originate from a man aged 25 to 40 in good health.

V is TRBV28 and J is TRBJ2-7; TRBD1 aligns across 9 bases. CDR1 is MDHEN, CDR2 SYDVKM, per germline. CDR3 length: 15 residues. V shed 4 bases and J 7 bases; nucleotides not matched to a gene: 11. The CDR3 reads CASSSSGTGFWEQYF. The CDR3 coding sequence is TGTGCCAGCAGTTCCTCCGGGACAGGGTTCTGGGAGCAGTACTTC.

This clonotype showed up just a few times. The genes are TRBV2 and TRBJ2-4, with D perhaps matching TRBD2 (6 bases). CDR3 length: 19 residues. CDR1 is SNHLY, CDR2 FYNNEI, per germline. V was trimmed by 8 bases and J by 0 bases, leaving 26 bases between them. CDR3 sequence reads: CASLPPRGEVSLAKNIQYF. The CDR3 region has the DNA TGTGCCAGCTTACCCCCCAGAGGGGAGGTAAGCTTAGCCAAAAACATTCAGTACTTC.

V and J are TRBV7-6 and TRBJ2-1; 7 nucleotides match TRBD1. CDR1 and CDR2 from the germline V gene are SGHVS and FNYEAQ. Trimming at V came to 5 bases and at J to 4 bases, leaving 5 bases not matched to a gene. The CDR3 is made up of 14 amino acids. In nucleotides, the CDR3 is TGTGCCAGCAGCGGAGGACAGGCTTACAATGAGCAGTTCTTC. Translated: CASSGGQAYNEQFF.

A word on this clonotype: Given a much more abundant clone one base away, this may be a read error. The chain is built from TRBV20-1 and TRBJ1-2; D may be TRBD1 (6 bases). V dropped 2 bases and J dropped 0 bases, with 13 bases sitting between them. The germline V gene encodes CDR1 DFQATT and CDR2 SNEGSKA (reference sequence). There are 15 residues in the CDR3. In DNA, the CDR3 is TGCAGTGCTAGACCGGGGGCCGCAGCTAACTATGGCTACACCTTC. It specifies CSARPGAAANYGYTF.

The rearrangement uses TRBV28 and TRBJ2-1; 11 positions match TRBD2. Trimming removed 5 bases from V and 10 bases from J; junction bases left unmatched: 7. The CDR3 totals 14 residues. Germline V gives CDR1 MDHEN, CDR2 SYDVKM. The CDR3 DNA follows: TGTGCCAGCAGTCCCGTAGCGGGGGGGCAGGAGCAGTTCTTC. As protein: CASSPVAGGQEQFF.

V and J are TRBV7-3 and TRBJ2-3, with D perhaps given as TRBD1 or TRBD2 (6 bases each). The J call may be mistaken, given a closer DNA end match to TRBJ2-7. CDR1 is SGHTA and CDR2 is FQGTGA in the germline V gene. This CDR3 region has 15 residues. The CDR3 DNA reads as TGTGCCAGCAGCCCCTCTCCTGTGGGGGCGGGGGAGCAGTACTTC. Its translation: CASSPSPVGAGEQYF.

The rearrangement links TRBV20-1 to TRBJ2-1, with D perhaps being TRBD1 or TRBD2 (6 bases each). Germline lookup yields CDR1 DFQATT and CDR2 SNEGSKA (reference sequence). V was pared by 2 bases and J by 6 bases, with 11 bases between. The length of the CDR3 is 13 residues. CDR3 region: CSARRGAGNEQFF. The CDR3 DNA is TGCAGTGCTAGAAGGGGGGCCGGCAATGAGCAGTTCTTC.

In regard to this clonotype: This sequence may be a read error, since a much larger clone differs from it by one base. The V gene is TRBV5-1, the J gene TRBJ1-1; 10 positions match TRBD1. CDR1 and CDR2 from the germline V gene are SGHRS and YFSETQ. This CDR3 has 16 residues. V lost 4 bases and J lost 3; bases outside the gene matches: 9. The CDR3 protein is CASSGGAGQGYTEAFF. The CDR3 DNA is TGCGCCAGCAGCGGAGGGGCGGGACAGGGGTACACTGAAGCTTTCTTT.

J is TRBJ2-7 and V is TRBV12-3 or TRBV12-4; 12 bases line up with TRBD2. Unmatched junction bases numbered 6, after V lost 6 bases and J lost 3 bases. CDR3 size: 15 residues. The CDR3 loop is CASSSGTSGLYEQYF. In nucleotides, the CDR3 is TGTGCCAGCAGCTCCGGGACTAGCGGGCTCTACGAGCAGTACTTC.

There are a few counts of this clonotype. The chain has TRBV6-1 and TRBJ2-1; D is unclear. The CDR3 loop spans 15 amino acids. V was pared by 1 base and J by 0 bases, with 7 bases between. Germline assignment: CDR1 MNHNS and CDR2 SASEGT. CDR3 in amino acids: CASSEVGTSYNEQFF. The CDR3 bases are TGTGCCAGCAGTGAAGTGGGCACCTCCTACAATGAGCAGTTCTTC.

This clonotype was recorded only once. This chain connects TRBV7-9 to TRBJ2-1, with D perhaps matching TRBD2 (6 bases). The CDR3 contains 14 residues. The germline gives CDR1 SEHNR, CDR2 FQNEAQ (reference sequence). V lost 5 bases, J lost 8 bases, and 16 bases lay in between. The CDR3 sequence is CASSPQGRRDEQFF. CDR3 nucleotides: TGTGCCAGCAGCCCTCAGGGCAGGAGGGATGAGCAGTTCTTC.

Regarding this clonotype: Germline is not matched at one junction end, which may reflect a read error. The chain employs TRBV13 and TRBJ1-2; weak D call: TRBD1 (6 bases). Germline-derived CDR1 and CDR2 are PRHDT and FYEKMQ (reference sequence). The CDR3 length is 14 residues. CDR3 in amino acids: CASSLYRVNYGCTF. CDR3 DNA: TGTGCCAGCAGCTTATACAGGGTAAACTATGGCTGCACCTTC.

This clonotype was detected a few times. V gene TRBV4-3 combines with J gene TRBJ2-1; 8 nucleotides align to TRBD2. Germline CDR1 LGHNA, CDR2 YSLEER. There are 15 residues in the CDR3. Trimming at V came to 0 bases and at J to 9 bases, leaving 7 bases not matched to a gene. The CDR3 nucleotides read TGCGCCAGCAGCCAAGATATGCGGGGGGCTGGTGAGCAGTTCTTC. This gives the protein CASSQDMRGAGEQFF.

The sample holds a few counts of this clonotype. This chain uses TRBV4-3 with TRBJ2-4, with 8 bases matching TRBD1. The end of the DNA aligns better with TRBJ2-7, so the J call may be wrong. The CDR3 is 15 residues long. CDR1 LGHNA and CDR2 YSLEER come from the germline V gene. CDR3 nucleotide sequence: TGCGCCAGCAGCCAACTCCTAGGACAGGGCTACGAGCAGTACTTC. Translating gives CASSQLLGQGYEQYF.

The CDR3 sequence is CASSPLGSPGNEQFF. The CDR3 nucleotides are TGTGCCAGCTCACCACTGGGGTCCCCGGGCAATGAGCAGTTCTTC. The V and J genes are TRBV18 and TRBJ2-1; D is uncertain. Germline V gives CDR1 KGHSH, CDR2 LQKENI. The CDR3 has 15 residues. Trimming removed 1 base from V and 6 bases from J, with 13 bases in between. The variable domain in full, with the rest retrieved from reference TRBV18 and TRBJ2-1, is NAGVMQNPRHLVRRRGQEARLRCSPMKGHSHVYWYRQLPEEGLKFMVYLQKENIIDESGMPKERFSAEFPKEGPSILRIQQVVRGDSAAYFCASSPLGSPGNEQFFGPGTRLTVL.

The chain is built from TRBV18 and TRBJ1-2; D not certain. The CDR3 is 15 residues long. V lost 0 bases to trimming and J lost 3 bases, with 11 bases between them. CDR1 KGHSH and CDR2 LQKENI come from the germline V gene. The CDR3 DNA reads as TGTGCCAGCTCACCACCCGAAACGGTGTACTATGGCTACACCTTC. Amino acids: CASSPPETVYYGYTF.

The rearrangement uses TRBV28 and TRBJ1-4; unclear D gene. Germline values: CDR1 MDHEN, CDR2 SYDVKM. The CDR3 length is 11 residues. Trimming removed 7 bases from V and 14 bases from J, with 14 bases in between. The CDR3 DNA follows: TGTGCCAGCATGACGGGTGAGAGGCTGTTTTTT. This encodes CASMTGERLFF.

There are a few counts of this clonotype. The genes are TRBV12-3 or TRBV12-4 and TRBJ2-5; 8 bases line up with TRBD1. Losses at the gene ends were 6 bases for V and 2 bases for J; bases not matched to a gene: 11. The CDR3 runs to 16 residues. CDR3 residues: CASRPGRGQAQETQYF. The CDR3 bases are TGTGCCAGCAGACCGGGCAGGGGGCAAGCACAAGAGACCCAGTACTTC.

This clonotype was detected a few times. This rearrangement joins TRBV6-5 to TRBJ2-3, with 10 bases identical to TRBD2. After removal of 4 bases from V and 1 base from J, the junction contained 5 bases not matched to a gene. CDR1 MNHEY and CDR2 SVGAGI come from the germline V gene. The CDR3 covers 16 residues. Written as DNA, the CDR3 is TGTGCCAGCAGTTCCGCGAGCGGGGGGGGCACAGATACGCAGTATTTT. This encodes CASSSASGGGTDTQYF.

The V and J genes are TRBV29-1 and TRBJ2-5, with a weak D call TRBD1 (6 bases). Germline CDR1 reads SQVTM; CDR2 reads ANQGSEA. This CDR3 has 12 residues. V lost 7 bases and J 2 bases, leaving 11 bases between the germline ends. CDR3 bases: TGCAGCGGGGGGCTACCGCAAGAGACCCAGTACTTC. Translating it yields CSGGLPQETQYF.

The chain recombines TRBV6-5 with TRBJ2-3; 8 bases are a match to TRBD2. The CDR3 covers 16 residues. Germline trimming cut 2 bases from V and 6 bases from J; bases unmatched to any gene: 10. The V gene's germline CDR1 is MNHEY and CDR2 SVGAGI. For the CDR3, the DNA is TGTGCCAGCAGTTACGGGGCCGAGGCGGGGGGTGATACGCAGTATTTT. Translated: CASSYGAEAGGDTQYF.

This sequence joins TRBV12-3 or TRBV12-4 and TRBJ2-2; the match to TRBD1 covers 9 bases. The CDR3 length is 15 residues. V was clipped by 5 bases and J by 4 bases; unmatched bases: 5. CDR3 in DNA: TGTGCCAGCAGTGTCGGGACAGGGAGCACCGGGGAGCTGTTTTTT. Its protein product is CASSVGTGSTGELFF.

The V and J genes are TRBV28 and TRBJ2-1, with 7 bases aligning to TRBD1. Germline values: CDR1 MDHEN, CDR2 SYDVKM. The J segment lost 12 bases and the V segment lost 6 bases, leaving 11 bases of the junction unmatched. The CDR3 runs 13 residues. The DNA for the CDR3 is TGTGCCAGCAGAGGACGACAGGGCAGCGTGCAGTTCTTC. Protein: CASRGRQGSVQFF.

The chain combines TRBV20-1 with TRBJ2-1; TRBD2 matches at 12 bases. J was trimmed by 8 bases and V by 2 bases; bases with no gene match: 13. This CDR3 contains 17 residues. Germline CDR1 DFQATT, CDR2 SNEGSKA (reference sequence). The CDR3 DNA reads as TGCAGTGCTAGAAGACAGTCTGGACTAGCGGGGACCGATGAGCAGTTCTTC. Protein product: CSARRQSGLAGTDEQFF.

This chain joins TRBV20-1 and TRBJ2-5, with D tentatively TRBD1 (5 bases). CDR1 and CDR2 (germline): DFQATT, SNEGSKA (reference sequence). The CDR3 is 14 residues long. The germline V and J ends were trimmed by 8 bases and 2 bases, with 18 bases remaining between them. This CDR3 is CSTEATDTQETQYF. The CDR3 region has the DNA TGCAGTACCGAAGCGACAGATACACAAGAGACCCAGTACTTC.

This sequence joins TRBV7-3 and TRBJ1-5; D is perhaps TRBD1 (6 bases). The CDR3 length is 16 residues. Trimming took off 8 bases at V and 2 bases at J, with 19 bases between the two ends. Germline V lookup: CDR1 SGHTA, CDR2 FQGTGA. The DNA for the CDR3 is TGTGCCAGCCGGACAGTCATTGATAGATGCAATCAGCCCCAGCATTTT. It specifies CASRTVIDRCNQPQHF.

This clonotype came up once. The chain has TRBV21-1 and TRBJ2-1; the table gives TRBD1 as D, unverified against the DNA. TRBV21-1 is a listed pseudogene. This CDR3 is built from 10 residues. The CDR3 protein is CASPWGRQFF. The CDR3 nucleotides read TGTGCCAGTCCCTGGGGGAGGCAGTTCTTC.

The rearrangement links TRBV6-5 to TRBJ2-7; 7 positions match TRBD2. CDR3 length: 15 residues. Germline V gene sequence: CDR1 MNHEY, CDR2 SVGAGI. J lost 0 bases, V lost 4 bases, and 6 bases had no gene match. The CDR3 DNA follows: TGTGCCAGCAGTTCGGGGGGACGGAGCTCCTACGAGCAGTACTTC. Translating it yields CASSSGGRSSYEQYF.